The 27 T cell receptor beta chains presented below share a single source sample, sequenced in a study of T-cell memory formation after mild COVID-19. TCRdb reprocessed the 5' RACE reads with MiXCR, giving one entry per CDR3 protein. The sample lists roughly 130,000 distinct CDR3 sequences, approximately 15% occurring once. Sequences were obtained from PBMCs or a T cell subset sorted from them (not recorded which). These receptors were taken from a man between 18 and 29 years old who had mild COVID-19 (a few samples of this study predate the infection). Cell type and time point are not known.

This clonotype was seen only a few times. This chain connects TRBV5-1 to TRBJ1-5; D is unclear. Germline values: CDR1 SGHRS, CDR2 YFSETQ. The CDR3 spans 14 residues. V shed 4 bases and J shed 6 bases, with 14 bases lying between them. DNA for the CDR3: TGCGCCAGCAGCCGGGGAGAGGAAGGTCAGCCCCAGCATTTT. This translates into CASSRGEEGQPQHF.

The chain links TRBV12-3 or TRBV12-4 to TRBJ1-2; tentatively, D is TRBD1 (6 bases). Trimming took 5 bases from V and 7 from J, leaving 14 bases between them. This CDR3 has 13 amino acids. The CDR3 spells CASSLDRTIGYTF. The CDR3 DNA is TGTGCCAGCAGTCTGGACAGAACTATTGGCTACACCTTC.

This clonotype was recorded many times. J is TRBJ2-1 and V is TRBV5-1; no clear D. Trimming took 2 bases from V and 9 from J, leaving 9 bases between them. This CDR3 contains 12 residues. In germline, CDR1 is SGHRS, CDR2 YFSETQ. CDR3 loop: CASSLSSAEQFF. CDR3 sequence (DNA): TGCGCCAGCAGCTTAAGTTCGGCTGAGCAGTTCTTC.

The chain carries TRBV6-6 and TRBJ2-7; D unclear. Trimming shortened V by 4 bases and J by 7 bases, and 17 bases separated the two germline ends. The CDR3 contains 14 residues. Germline V gene sequence: CDR1 MNHNY, CDR2 SVGAGI (reference sequence). The CDR3 loop reads CASSSGFLVGEQYV. CDR3 nucleotides: TGTGCCAGCAGTTCAGGTTTCTTAGTTGGTGAGCAGTACGTC.

This clonotype was seen ten or more times. The rearrangement uses TRBV5-1 and TRBJ2-2; TRBD1 aligns across 8 bases. The CDR3 runs to 16 residues. Germline V gene sequence: CDR1 SGHRS, CDR2 YFSETQ. The J segment lost 1 base and the V segment lost 4 bases, leaving 6 bases of the junction unmatched. The CDR3 sequence is CASSSLGQGNTGELFF. For the CDR3, the DNA is TGCGCCAGCAGCAGTCTCGGACAGGGGAACACCGGGGAGCTGTTTTTT.

This chain's CDR3 is CASSLGASGGLVNEQFF. CDR3 nucleotide sequence: TGCGCCAGCAGCTTGGGTGCTAGCGGGGGGCTCGTAAATGAGCAGTTCTTC. The chain joins TRBV5-1 to TRBJ2-1; TRBD2 matches 11 bases. Germline values: CDR1 SGHRS, CDR2 YFSETQ. This CDR3 spans 17 amino acids. V lost 0 bases to trimming and J lost 7 bases; unmatched junction nucleotides: 9. The entire variable domain, with the rest obtained from reference TRBV5-1 and TRBJ2-1, is as follows: KAGVTQTPRYLIKTRGQQVTLSCSPISGHRSVSWYQQTPGQGLQFLFEYFSETQRNKGNFPGRFSGRQFSNSRSEMNVSTLELGDSALYLCASSLGASGGLVNEQFFGPGTRLTVL.

The V call is TRBV12-3 or TRBV12-4, the J call TRBJ1-6; D gene uncertain. V lost 6 bases, J lost 12 bases, and 15 bases lay in between. CDR3 size: 13 residues. The CDR3 region has the DNA TGTGCCAGCAGCTCGGATCCCCGGGGACCCCTCCACTTT. Its translation: CASSSDPRGPLHF.

The genes are TRBV20-1 and TRBJ2-5, with TRBD2 identical over 8 bases. The V gene end was trimmed by 5 bases and the J gene end by 0 bases; junction bases not matched to a gene: 8. This CDR3 region has 15 residues. Germline CDR1 and CDR2: DFQATT and SNEGSKA (reference sequence). For the CDR3, the DNA is TGCAGTGCTTTTAGTGGCGGGGGGTACCAAGAGACCCAGTACTTC. Amino acids: CSAFSGGGYQETQYF.

This clonotype was observed once. As DNA, the CDR3 is TGTGCCAGCAGCCGTCTAGGGGGCACTGAAGCTTTCTTT. Its translation is CASSRLGGTEAFF. V and J are TRBV5-5 and TRBJ1-1; possibly TRBD1 for D (6 bases). The germline CDR1 and CDR2 sequences are SGHKS and YYEKEE (reference sequence). There are 13 residues in the CDR3. The V gene lost 4 bases and the J gene lost 4 bases, with 11 bases spanning the gap.

This clonotype was seen many times. The gene calls are TRBV29-1 and TRBJ2-2; unclear D gene. The CDR3 contains 14 residues. The V end lost 4 bases, the J end lost 0 bases, and 9 bases lay between the germline ends. Germline CDR1 SQVTM, CDR2 ANQGSEA. For the CDR3, the DNA is TGCAGCGTTGGCCAGCCATCGAACACCGGGGAGCTGTTTTTT. This sequence encodes CSVGQPSNTGELFF.

This clonotype was observed a handful of times. J is TRBJ2-1 and V is TRBV7-3, with TRBD2 as a possible D gene (5 bases). This CDR3 contains 13 residues. Germline-derived CDR1 and CDR2 are SGHTA and FQGTGA. Trimming cost V 5 bases and J 9 bases, with 14 bases left between them. The CDR3 loop is CASSPEGNGEQFF. In DNA form, the CDR3 reads TGTGCCAGCAGCCCCGAGGGAAATGGTGAGCAGTTCTTC.

This clonotype was detected only once. A much larger clone is a single base away; this may be a read error. The genes are TRBV7-3 and TRBJ2-3; 10 nucleotides align to TRBD2. V lost 6 bases and J lost 1; bases outside the gene matches: 4. CDR1 and CDR2 (germline): SGHTA, FQGTGA. The CDR3 has 15 amino acids. The CDR3: CASSHGTSGTDTQYF. In DNA form, the CDR3 reads TGTGCCAGCAGTCACGGGACTAGCGGCACAGATACGCAGTATTTT.

This clonotype was observed a few times. The rearrangement joins TRBV11-2 to TRBJ2-3; the match to TRBD1 covers 7 bases. This CDR3 spans 16 amino acids. V shed 1 base, J shed 5 bases, and the junction held 9 bases outside the gene matches. The germline V gene encodes CDR1 SGHAT and CDR2 FQNNGV. CDR3 residues: CASSLGVGGLGDTQYF. CDR3 sequence (DNA): TGTGCCAGCAGCTTAGGGGTAGGGGGCCTTGGAGATACGCAGTATTTT. The full variable domain, rest sourced from reference TRBV11-2 and TRBJ2-3, is EAGVAQSPRYKIIEKRQSVAFWCNPISGHATLYWYQQILGQGPKLLIQFQNNGVVDDSQLPKDRFSAERLKGVDSTLKIQPAKLEDSAVYLCASSLGVGGLGDTQYFGPGTRLTVL.

This clonotype appeared once. This chain uses TRBV18 with TRBJ1-2; TRBD1 is a possible D gene (6 bases). The CDR3 is made up of 15 amino acids. The V gene's germline CDR1 is KGHSH and CDR2 LQKENI. V was trimmed by 1 base and J by 0 bases, leaving 9 bases between them. The CDR3 spells CASSPQGETNYGYTF. CDR3 coding DNA: TGTGCCAGCTCACCACAGGGGGAGACTAACTATGGCTACACCTTC. The full variable domain, completed using reference TRBV18 and TRBJ1-2, is NAGVMQNPRHLVRRRGQEARLRCSPMKGHSHVYWYRQLPEEGLKFMVYLQKENIIDESGMPKERFSAEFPKEGPSILRIQQVVRGDSAAYFCASSPQGETNYGYTFGSGTRLTVV.

The chain combines TRBV12-3 or TRBV12-4 with TRBJ1-2; tentatively, D is TRBD1 (6 bases). The CDR3 is made up of 15 amino acids. Trimming stripped 2 bases from V and 0 bases from J, with 10 bases between. The CDR3 here is CASSLIAGANYGYTF. CDR3 sequence (DNA): TGTGCCAGCAGTTTAATAGCAGGGGCTAACTATGGCTACACCTTC.

The chain uses TRBV9 and TRBJ2-7; weak D call: TRBD1 (7 bases). The germline V gene has CDR1 SGDLS and CDR2 YYNGEE. There are 16 residues in the CDR3. Deletions cut 4 bases from V and 3 bases from J, with 20 bases between. CDR3 residues: CASSPWGAGGYYEQYF. CDR3 bases: TGTGCCAGCAGCCCGTGGGGGGCAGGGGGATACTACGAGCAGTACTTC. The entire variable domain, with the rest obtained from reference TRBV9 and TRBJ2-7, is as follows: DSGVTQTPKHLITATGQRVTLRCSPRSGDLSVYWYQQSLDQGLQFLIQYYNGEERAKGNILERFSAQQFPDLHSELNLSSLELGDSALYFCASSPWGAGGYYEQYFGPGTRLTVT.

The genes are TRBV20-1 and TRBJ1-2; D perhaps matches TRBD1 (5 bases). From germline, CDR1 is DFQATT and CDR2 SNEGSKA (reference sequence). CDR3 length: 13 amino acids. V lost 3 bases, J lost 8 bases, and 16 bases lay in between. The CDR3 region is CSASPGRSGGYTF. In nucleotides, the CDR3 is TGCAGTGCTAGCCCGGGACGGTCGGGGGGCTACACCTTC.

This clonotype has just a few counts. The chain has TRBV11-2 and TRBJ2-7, with TRBD1 as a possible D gene (5 bases). CDR3 length: 12 residues. Germline CDR1 reads SGHAT; CDR2 reads FQNNGV. Deletions cut 5 bases from V and 3 bases from J, with 8 bases between. The CDR3 loop is CASSSRVYEQYV. The CDR3 DNA follows: TGTGCCAGCAGCAGCAGGGTCTACGAGCAGTACGTC.

The chain couples TRBV7-3 to TRBJ2-3; TRBD2 matches at 7 bases. The V gene end was trimmed by 5 bases and the J gene end by 6 bases; junction bases not matched to a gene: 8. From germline, CDR1 is SGHTA and CDR2 FQGTGA. The CDR3 runs 14 residues. CDR3 sequence (DNA): TGTGCCAGCAGCACGACTAGCTCAGGGGATACGCAGTATTTT. Protein sequence: CASSTTSSGDTQYF.

The chain is built from TRBV10-3 and TRBJ2-7; a possible D gene is TRBD1 (6 bases). Germline V gives CDR1 ENHRY, CDR2 SYGVKD. The CDR3 loop spans 14 amino acids. The germline V and J ends were trimmed by 2 bases and 3 bases, with 11 bases remaining between them. The CDR3 DNA reads TGTGCCATCAGTGAGGGGACAAGGAACTACGAGCAGTACGTC. This gives the protein CAISEGTRNYEQYV.

CDR3 coding DNA: TGTGCCACCAGCGGGGGGGACTTTCAGCCCCAGCATTTT. Its protein is CATSGGDFQPQHF. The chain carries TRBV15 and TRBJ1-5, with a possible D match to TRBD1 (5 bases). There are 13 residues in the CDR3. Trimming pared 5 bases from V and 6 bases from J, leaving 11 bases between. Germline CDR1 reads LNHNV; CDR2 reads YYDKDF (reference sequence). The variable domain in full, with the rest retrieved from reference TRBV15 and TRBJ1-5, is DAMVIQNPRYQVTQFGKPVTLSCSQTLNHNVMYWYQQKSSQAPKLLFHYYDKDFNNEADTPDNFQSRRPNTSFCFLDIRSPGLGDTAMYLCATSGGDFQPQHFGDGTRLSIL.

This clonotype was recorded at least ten times. V and J are TRBV7-2 and TRBJ2-1; D ambiguous. In germline, CDR1 is SGHTA, CDR2 FQGNSA. Trimming removed 1 base at V and 7 bases at J, with 5 bases between. The length of the CDR3 is 12 residues. The CDR3 sequence: CASSLELNEQFF. The CDR3 DNA reads TGTGCCAGCAGCTTAGAGTTGAATGAGCAGTTCTTC. Drawing the rest from reference TRBV7-2 and TRBJ2-1, the complete variable domain is GAGVSQSPSNKVTEKGKDVELRCDPISGHTALYWYRQSLGQGLEFLIYFQGNSAPDKSGLPSDRFSAERTGGSVSTLTIQRTQQEDSAVYLCASSLELNEQFFGPGTRLTVL.

This clonotype was counted a few times. The chain is built from TRBV12-2 and TRBJ2-7. TRBV12-2 corresponds to a pseudogene. This CDR3 is built from 15 residues. The CDR3 nucleotides read TGTGCAAGTCGCTTAGCGAACCAGAAGACCTACGAGCAGTACGTC. Translating it yields CASRLANQKTYEQYV.

The chain uses TRBV19 and TRBJ2-1; 14 nucleotides line up with TRBD2. CDR1 is LNHDA, CDR2 SQIVND, per germline (reference sequence). The CDR3 spans 15 residues. V lost 4 bases, J lost 8 bases, and 4 bases stayed unmatched. In DNA form, the CDR3 reads TGTGCCAGTAGTAGCATGGGACTAGCGGGGGATGAGCAGTTCTTC. It codes for CASSSMGLAGDEQFF.

This clonotype was seen more than once but under ten times. The CDR3 region is CASSLVGGFGSPLHF. The DNA for the CDR3 is TGTGCCAGCAGCTTAGTAGGGGGTTTTGGTTCACCCCTCCACTTT. V is TRBV7-2 and J is TRBJ1-6; TRBD1 is a possible D gene (6 bases). The germline V and J ends were trimmed by 1 base and 9 bases, with 13 bases remaining between them. The CDR3 is 15 amino acids. The germline V gene encodes CDR1 SGHTA and CDR2 FQGNSA.

V usage is TRBV4-3 and J usage is TRBJ2-5; tentative D call: TRBD2 (6 bases). The CDR3 spans 16 residues. Between the trimmed V and J ends, which lost 0 bases and 1 base, there was a span of 12 bases. Germline V gene sequence: CDR1 LGHNA, CDR2 YSLEER. The chain's CDR3 is CASSQEGSGRQETQYF. For the CDR3, the DNA is TGCGCCAGCAGCCAAGAGGGCAGCGGGCGCCAAGAGACCCAGTACTTC.

The rearrangement joins TRBV12-3 or TRBV12-4 to TRBJ1-5, with TRBD1 identical over 8 bases. The length of the CDR3 is 15 residues. Germline trimming cut 6 bases from V and 6 bases from J; bases unmatched to any gene: 10. CDR3 protein: CASSLGGQVGQPQHF. The DNA of the CDR3 is TGTGCCAGCAGCCTAGGGGGACAGGTGGGTCAGCCCCAGCATTTT.